This TCR beta chain was identified during a study of CD8+ T cells in alopecia areata. About the study: Tofacitinib treatment spanned 6 to 18 months, with 6 months off drug afterward. Whole-study findings and limits: In blood and scalp, many expanded lesional clones persisted during tofacitinib.

This clone appeared many times. The antigen remains unidentified. Trimming took off 3 bases at V and 5 bases at J, with 10 bases between the two ends. The CDR3 covers 14 residues. Germline values: CDR1 LNHDA, CDR2 SQIVND (reference sequence). cDNA serving as the sequencing template came from extracted, reverse transcribed RNA. Method: immunoSEQ multiplex PCR; TCRdb's copy keeps in-frame clones and lacks some. The data contain fewer than 250,000 clones, approximately 40% of them singletons. Described treatment: oral pan-JAK inhibitor, 5-10 mg twice daily. The TCR was taken from a human donor with alopecia areata. Source: CD4+ T cells sorted from blood, taken around week 37, from a patient treated with tofacitinib. The chain joins TRBV19 to TRBJ1-4, with unresolved D. The CDR3 loop is CASSINIGNEKLFF. CDR3 nucleotide sequence: TGTGCCAGTAGTATCAACATTGGAAATGAAAAACTGTTTTTT.